Reported below is one TCR beta chain. The antigen is not known. Every bit of the isolated RNA underwent reverse transcription, so sequencing read expressed TCRB transcripts. Method: immunoSEQ multiplex PCR; TCRdb's copy keeps in-frame clones and lacks some. Here the sample spans 600,000 to 700,000 clones, 9.5% to 15% being singletons. This sample is part of a study of beta chain features in type 1 diabetes. Study-wide results and limits: A moderate, significant TCRB CDR3 shortening appeared in type 1 diabetes across four CD4+ subsets.

The sequenced sample consisted of naive CD4+ T cells from blood. The sequence derives from a man aged 25 to 40 with type 1 diabetes.

CDR3 sequence (DNA): TGTGCCAGCAGTCGGGTTAACTATGGCTACACCTTC. Amino acids: CASSRVNYGYTF. The chain combines TRBV6-5 with TRBJ1-2, with D unresolved. The germline gives CDR1 MNHEY, CDR2 SVGAGI. V lost 5 bases and J 1 base, leaving 5 bases between the germline ends. The CDR3 is made up of 12 amino acids.